The 9 T cell receptor beta chains below all came from one sample that was sequenced in a study of T-cell reconstitution after alpha-beta-depleted transplantation in children (dated by TCRdb to 2016 to 2017). The sample's treatment or condition label is to be understood as: allogeneic hematopoietic cell transplantation with graft depleted of TCRalphabeta T cells and CD19 B cells. Libraries were built with PCR. Sequencing relied on an Illumina HiSeq 2500. To normalize quantification of the TCRbeta repertoire, the TCR libraries were built with molecular barcoding that relied on unique molecular identifiers. TCRdb's own reprocessing of the public reads used fastp at Q25 and MiXCR and kept productive beta chains. Identical CDR3 proteins give one entry, which carries the most common genes and DNA. The sample table contains approximately 650,000 distinct CDR3 sequences; only one count was recorded for about an eighth of them. Jointly, the top ten make up around 0.76% of the sample.

The material was PBMCs, obtained before TCRalphabeta/CD19-depleted stem cell transplant. The receptor set was obtained from a girl aged 2 to 10 with congenital amegakaryocytic thrombocytopenia, due to receive a stem cell transplant.

The J gene is TRBJ2-1, the V gene TRBV28, with 11 bases identical to TRBD2. Per the germline V gene, CDR1 is MDHEN and CDR2 is SYDVKM. This CDR3 has 16 amino acids. J gave up 0 bases and V 8 bases, and 6 bases lay outside the gene matches. The CDR3 DNA reads as TGTGCCAGCCTAGCGGGAGGCCTTCCCTCCTACAATGAGCAGTTCTTC. It yields the protein CASLAGGLPSYNEQFF.

There are a few counts of this clonotype. The chain links TRBV7-2 to TRBJ2-7; D ambiguous. The CDR3 sequence is 14 residues long. Germline V gives CDR1 SGHTA, CDR2 FQGNSA. V dropped 8 bases and J dropped 6 bases, with 20 bases sitting between them. This CDR3 reads CASGDQASRLEQYF. The CDR3 region has the DNA TGTGCCAGCGGCGATCAGGCATCACGACTCGAGCAGTACTTC.

This clonotype has ten or more counts. V gene TRBV7-8 combines with J gene TRBJ2-1, with 9 bases that match TRBD2. This CDR3 has 16 amino acids. J was trimmed by 7 bases and V by 4 bases; bases with no gene match: 11. CDR1 is SGHVS, CDR2 FQNEAQ, per germline. Written as DNA, the CDR3 is TGTGCCAGCAGCTCGACGTTGACTAGCGGCAATAATGAGCAGTTCTTC. Protein: CASSSTLTSGNNEQFF.

Of note for this clonotype: The junction shows a germline mismatch at one end, possibly a read error. V gene TRBV18 combines with J gene TRBJ1-1, with 7 bases matching TRBD1. Germline V CDR1 and CDR2: KGHSH, LQKENI. The CDR3 sequence is 15 residues long. CDR3 sequence: CASSPNDRVATEALF. The CDR3 coding sequence is TGTGCCAGCTCACCGAACGACAGGGTAGCCACTGAAGCTCTCTTT.

This clonotype was counted between two and nine times. The gene calls are TRBV4-1 and TRBJ2-1; the match to TRBD2 covers 9 bases. Trimming removed 1 base from V and 6 bases from J; junction bases left unmatched: 10. There are 17 residues in the CDR3. From germline, CDR1 is MGHRA and CDR2 YSYEKL. CDR3 sequence (DNA): TGCGCCAGCAGCCAAGGCCCCAGCGGGAGGACTTTCAATGAGCAGTTCTTC. Protein product: CASSQGPSGRTFNEQFF.

This clonotype came up many times. The rearrangement uses TRBV20-1 and TRBJ2-1; D is unresolved. The CDR3 is 14 residues long. Germline V gives CDR1 DFQATT, CDR2 SNEGSKA (reference sequence). V was cut by 4 bases and J by 0 bases, with 10 bases left in between. CDR3 sequence reads: CSATTPSSYNEQFF. CDR3 DNA: TGCAGTGCTACTACTCCAAGCTCCTACAATGAGCAGTTCTTC.

This clonotype was observed at least ten times. The chain joins TRBV20-1 to TRBJ2-6; unclear D gene. The CDR3 runs to 13 residues. Trimming shortened V by 0 bases and J by 3 bases, and 3 bases separated the two germline ends. Germline V gene sequence: CDR1 DFQATT, CDR2 SNEGSKA (reference sequence). The CDR3 DNA reads as TGCAGTGCTAGAGATGGTGGGGCCAACGTCCTGACTTTC. Amino acids: CSARDGGANVLTF.

J is TRBJ1-1 and V is TRBV12-3 or TRBV12-4; possible D gene TRBD1, 5 bases. The CDR3 length is 13 residues. The V gene lost 4 bases and the J gene lost 6 bases, with 12 bases spanning the gap. CDR3 DNA sequence: TGTGCCAGCAGTTGGGGCCCCTCCCCTGAAGCTTTCTTT. Translating it yields CASSWGPSPEAFF.

This clonotype was observed a few times. The chain links TRBV29-1 to TRBJ1-2; D gene unclear. The V gene lost 6 bases and the J gene lost 6 bases, with 11 bases spanning the gap. CDR3 length: 11 residues. Germline V lookup: CDR1 SQVTM, CDR2 ANQGSEA. DNA of the CDR3: TGCAGCGTGCGGAGGGAGGATGGCTACACCTTC. This translates into CSVRREDGYTF.